The subject of this entry is one T cell receptor beta chain. What it recognizes is unknown. The sample belongs to a study of OX40 agonist ivuxolimab in advanced cancers. Study findings and constraints: Normalized T-cell clonal expansion was also low in a subset of nonresponders.

V lost 5 bases, J lost 0 bases, and 21 bases lay in between. The CDR3 contains 18 residues. Germline loops: CDR1 MDHEN, CDR2 SYDVKM. Produced via immunoSEQ multiplex PCR; TCRdb's table is partial and in-frame only. The data hold about 79,000 clones, with around 94% observed a single time. This TCR came from an adult with an advanced solid tumor such as melanoma, head and neck, liver or kidney cancer. The rearrangement links TRBV28 to TRBJ2-3; D may correspond to TRBD1 or TRBD2 (5 bases each). Sequenced material: CD4+ or CD8+ T cells sorted from blood, taken in a trial of the OX40 agonist ivuxolimab. The CDR3 nucleotides are TGTGCCAGCAGTCTACCCACCGGGACGGCTGCTAGCACAGATACGCAGTATTTT. Translating gives CASSLPTGTAASTDTQYF. Filled out from reference TRBV28 and TRBJ2-3, the complete variable domain reads DVKVTQSSRYLVKRTGEKVFLECVQDMDHENMFWYRQDPGLGLRLIYFSYDVKMKEKGDIPEGYSVSREKKERFSLILESASTNQTSMYLCASSLPTGTAASTDTQYFGPGTRLTVL.